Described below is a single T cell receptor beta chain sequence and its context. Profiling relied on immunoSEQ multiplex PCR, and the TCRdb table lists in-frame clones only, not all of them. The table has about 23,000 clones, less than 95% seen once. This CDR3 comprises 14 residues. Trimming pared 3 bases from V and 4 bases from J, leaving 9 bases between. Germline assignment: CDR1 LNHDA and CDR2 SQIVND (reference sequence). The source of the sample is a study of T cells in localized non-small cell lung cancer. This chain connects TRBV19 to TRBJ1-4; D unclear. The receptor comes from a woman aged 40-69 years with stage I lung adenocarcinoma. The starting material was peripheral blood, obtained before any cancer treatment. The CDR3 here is CASSIDQLNEKLFF. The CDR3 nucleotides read TGTGCCAGTAGTATTGACCAGCTTAATGAAAAACTGTTTTTT.